This T cell receptor (beta chain) was captured in a study of CD8 T cells in Susac syndrome. Peripheral blood CD8+ and CD4+ T cells were profiled by TCR beta sequencing. The study used treatment-naive patients who had stable or active relapsing-remitting disease as multiple sclerosis controls. Germline values: CDR1 ENHRY, CDR2 SYGVKD. After removal of 5 bases from V and 1 base from J, the junction contained 5 bases not matched to a gene. CDR3 size: 14 residues. RNA in amounts of roughly 0.45 to 1 ug was reverse transcribed with random hexamers. Amplification of the TCR beta CDR3 was carried out by immunoSEQ multiplex PCR, which spanned a total of 54 Vbeta and 13 Jbeta segments. In TCRdb, the immunoSEQ multiplex PCR reads were re-called with MiXCR into one record per CDR3 protein. Here the sample spans some 260,000 distinct CDR3 sequences, 70% to 90% being singletons.

V and J are TRBV10-3 and TRBJ2-7; 7 bases align to TRBD2. Specimen: CD8+ T cells from PBMCs. The clonotype comes from a human donor with multiple sclerosis. CDR3 amino acids: CAISLSGTSYEQYF. The DNA for the CDR3 is TGTGCCATCAGTCTCAGCGGGACGTCCTACGAGCAGTACTTC.